The TCR beta chain under discussion was sequenced for a study of vaccination and CD4 T cells after COVID-19. Background on the study: In culture, cells were exposed to overlapping spike peptides from SARS-CoV-2, HCoV-NL63, HCoV-OC43 and HCoV-229E. Study-level results: Although the median of SARS-CoV-2-reactive clonotypes rose from approximately 21 to 38, the change was not significant.

Sequencing of cultured CD4+ T cell DNA used the Oncomine TCR Beta short-read assay. The genomic DNA was obtained from cultured CD4+ T cells by extraction with the QIAamp micro DNA kit. TCRdb re-analysed the PCR reads in MiXCR, keeping a single row per CDR3 protein. Here the sample spans about 14,000 distinct CDR3 sequences, less than 50% being singletons. Treatment in this sample: 10-day PBMC culture with coronavirus spike peptide pools or control peptides (ViraFEST assay). Concerning this clonotype itself: Antigen specificity is unknown.

V shed 6 bases and J 3 bases; nucleotides not matched to a gene: 5. This CDR3 contains 14 residues. Germline V gene data show CDR1 as MNHNS and CDR2 as SASEGT. The sequence came from a human donor with COVID-19. Sequencing was performed on cultured CD4+ T cells from blood. The genes are TRBV6-1 and TRBJ1-2; 9 bases fit TRBD1. The CDR3 is CASRTGGSHYGYTF. For the CDR3, the DNA is TGTGCCAGCAGAACAGGGGGCTCCCACTATGGCTACACCTTC.